The table lists the clone carrying this TCR beta chain with a few counts. The antigen remains unidentified. Peripheral blood was drawn, about 9.7 milliliters per donor. These data come from a study of blood T cells in healthy people across ages. CDR1 and CDR2 (germline): SQVTM, ANQGSEA. The CDR3 is made up of 15 amino acids. Trimming left V 3 bases short and J 7 bases short, with 19 bases between. Overall study findings and caveats: The unsorted PBMCs prevented any conclusive comparison of naive versus antigen-experienced cells.

The authors ran a second PCR of about 7 to 12 cycles using a sample-barcoded 5' primer and a J-beta primer mix. A template-switch adaptor that had 12 random nucleotides put a tag on each cDNA molecule. TCRdb re-called the 5' RACE reads through MiXCR, storing one row per CDR3 protein. The table lists around 1.5 million distinct CDR3 sequences, roughly 40% of them singletons. The chain employs TRBV29-1 and TRBJ2-1, with D possibly being TRBD1 (6 bases). The material sequenced was blood. The sequence was obtained from a young woman in good health. CDR3 DNA sequence: TGCAGCGTTGACCCGGGTCCGTTGCAGGGGAATGAGCAGTTCTTC. Encoded protein: CSVDPGPLQGNEQFF.